The sequence of this TCR beta chain was determined in a study of OX40 agonist ivuxolimab in advanced cancers. The overall study: Patients received ivuxolimab, an intravenous treatment, every 2 weeks at 0.01 to 10 mg/kg. Every patient in dose escalation had hepatocellular carcinoma, melanoma, renal cell or head and neck cancer.

Profiling relied on immunoSEQ multiplex PCR, and the TCRdb table lists in-frame clones only, not all of them. The data contain about 80,000 clones, roughly 90% of them singletons. CDR3 length: 15 amino acids. V was shortened by 3 bases and J by 3 bases, with 14 bases between the two germline ends. Germline V lookup: CDR1 SNHLY, CDR2 FYNNEI. Details on this clone: Its matching antigen is unknown.

Study conclusions and caveats: People who partly responded at 0.1-3.0 mg/kg had some of the least clonal expansion seen. Normalized T-cell clonal expansion was also low in a subset of nonresponders.

This receptor was identified in an adult with an advanced solid tumor such as melanoma, head and neck, liver or kidney cancer. The specimen comprised CD4+ or CD8+ T cells sorted from blood, sampled in a trial of the OX40 agonist ivuxolimab. The gene calls are TRBV2 and TRBJ2-5, with a weak D call TRBD2 (5 bases). The CDR3 DNA reads as TGTGCCAGCAGTGATCCCACGGGGTTAAAAGAGACCCAGTACTTC. This gives the protein CASSDPTGLKETQYF.